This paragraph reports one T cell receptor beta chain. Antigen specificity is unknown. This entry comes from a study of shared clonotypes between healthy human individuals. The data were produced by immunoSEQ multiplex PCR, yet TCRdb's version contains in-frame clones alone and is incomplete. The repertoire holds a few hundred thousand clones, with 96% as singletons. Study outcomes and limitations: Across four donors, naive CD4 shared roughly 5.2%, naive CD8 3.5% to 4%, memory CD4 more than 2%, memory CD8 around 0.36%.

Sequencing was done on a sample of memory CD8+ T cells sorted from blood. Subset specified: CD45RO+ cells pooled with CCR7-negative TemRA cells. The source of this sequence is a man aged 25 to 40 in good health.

The CDR3 region is CAISESLAGYTGELFF. The CDR3 DNA sequence: TGTGCCATCAGTGAGTCACTAGCGGGATACACCGGGGAGCTGTTTTTT. The chain carries TRBV10-3 and TRBJ2-2, with 10 bases aligning to TRBD2. Losses at the gene ends were 0 bases for V and 3 bases for J; bases not matched to a gene: 1. The CDR3 sequence is 16 residues long. Germline V gene data show CDR1 as ENHRY and CDR2 as SYGVKD.